This TCR beta chain was sequenced in a study of immune evolution from preneoplasia to lung adenocarcinoma. This clone was counted only a few times. Clones were read by immunoSEQ multiplex PCR, and TCRdb kept only the in-frame ones, dropping some. The table has thousands of clones, about two fifths seen once; the top ten hold roughly 19%. The CDR3 sequence is 22 residues long. From germline, CDR1 is PRHDT and CDR2 FYEKMQ (reference sequence). V trimming: 3 bases; J trimming: 0 bases; junction bases outside the gene matches: 15. The rearrangement joins TRBV13 to TRBJ2-2; 14 nucleotides agree with TRBD2. The sequencing input was FFPE adjacent normal lung tissue. This receptor was identified in a person aged 55-80 years with lung adenocarcinoma. The DNA of the CDR3 is TGTGCCAGCAGCTTTTGGCAGGGACCTGGGACTAGCGGGAGCCCGAACACCGGGGAGCTGTTTTTT. This translates into CASSFWQGPGTSGSPNTGELFF.